These 20 T cell receptor beta chains were all obtained from the same sample, sequenced in a study of T cell repertoires in cytomegalovirus infection (dated by TCRdb to about 2019). For sequencing, an Illumina HiSeq 1500 was employed. Through fastp at Q25 and MiXCR, TCRdb rebuilt clones from the public reads, retaining in-frame beta chains. All rows with the same CDR3 protein become a single entry with the most common DNA and genes. The sample data list hundreds of thousands of distinct CDR3 sequences, and approximately 32% of these were observed just once. The ten largest make up approximately 13% of the sample. The treatment or condition label here, explained by the study, means: in vitro stimulation with specific CMV peptide epitopes to enrich CMV-specific T cells. These receptors lack a known antigen. Sample: cultured CD8+ T cells from PBMCs, taken from culture after CMV antigen stimulation. The receptors originated from a human donor in good health (CMV status not recorded). Some clones in this sample may be carry-over from other donors' samples.

This clonotype has just one count. This chain joins TRBV7-2 and TRBJ1-2; TRBD1 matches at 10 bases. This CDR3 has 16 residues. Germline trimming cut 8 bases from V and 2 bases from J; bases unmatched to any gene: 11. The germline V gene encodes CDR1 SGHTA and CDR2 FQGNSA. Here the CDR3 DNA reads TGTGCCAGCCGCCCAGACTGGACAGGGGGAAACTATGGCTACACCTTC. Protein: CASRPDWTGGNYGYTF.

The rearrangement joins TRBV19 to TRBJ2-1; D possibly corresponds to TRBD2 (5 bases). Per the germline V gene, CDR1 is LNHDA and CDR2 is SQIVND (reference sequence). The CDR3 is 13 residues long. V lost 7 bases and J lost 4, with 11 bases in between. Written as DNA, the CDR3 is TGTGCCAGTACCGGGAACGTGTACAATGAGCAGTTCTTC. It encodes CASTGNVYNEQFF.

The chain carries TRBV19 and TRBJ1-5; D uncertain. The germline V gene encodes CDR1 LNHDA and CDR2 SQIVND (reference sequence). V lost 10 bases to trimming and J lost 2 bases, with 12 bases between them. The CDR3 runs to 13 residues. CDR3 bases: TGTGCCACCGAAGGACCGCGCAATCAGCCCCAGCATTTT. This encodes CATEGPRNQPQHF.

This clonotype was found a few times. This chain joins TRBV7-9 and TRBJ1-4; D is possibly TRBD1 (6 bases). The CDR3 loop spans 14 amino acids. V shed 5 bases and J shed 4 bases, with 11 bases lying between them. Germline-derived CDR1 and CDR2 are SEHNR and FQNEAQ (reference sequence). In nucleotides, the CDR3 is TGTGCCAGCAGCCCGGGACACCGTAATGAAAAACTGTTTTTT. Its protein product is CASSPGHRNEKLFF.

The V gene is TRBV27, the J gene TRBJ2-1; TRBD2 agrees at 8 bases. The CDR3 length is 16 residues. After removal of 5 bases from V and 6 bases from J, the junction contained 12 bases not matched to a gene. Germline V gene sequence: CDR1 MNHEY, CDR2 SMNVEV (reference sequence). CDR3 DNA sequence: TGTGCCAGCAGTGCTACTAGCGGTCCCGGATTCAATGAGCAGTTCTTC. This gives the protein CASSATSGPGFNEQFF.

A few counts support this clonotype. J is TRBJ1-4 and V is TRBV6-5; 7 bases agree with TRBD1. Germline V gene sequence: CDR1 MNHEY, CDR2 SVGAGI. Trimming at V came to 1 base and at J to 3 bases, leaving 5 bases not matched to a gene. The CDR3 covers 16 residues. DNA for the CDR3: TGTGCCAGCAGTTACTGGACCGGGACAGCTAATGAAAAACTGTTTTTT. Protein sequence: CASSYWTGTANEKLFF.

V and J are TRBV6-1 and TRBJ1-1; possibly TRBD1 for D (6 bases). Trimming pared 3 bases from V and 4 bases from J, leaving 15 bases between. The germline V gene has CDR1 MNHNS and CDR2 SASEGT. The CDR3 runs 15 residues. This chain's CDR3 is CASSETPGAGTEAFF. The DNA for the CDR3 is TGTGCCAGCAGTGAGACGCCGGGGGCAGGCACTGAAGCTTTCTTT.

A few counts support this clonotype. Relative to the germline gene, one junction end is altered; a read error may explain this. This chain links TRBV4-1 with TRBJ2-3; perhaps TRBD1 as D (5 bases). The CDR3 is made up of 16 amino acids. Germline CDR1 MGHRA, CDR2 YSYEKL. The CDR3 loop is CASSQGPLLSTDTQYF. As DNA, the CDR3 is TGTGCCAGCAGCCAGGGCCCCCTCTTAAGCACAGATACGCAGTATTTT.

The chain uses TRBV5-1 and TRBJ1-2; a weak D match, TRBD1 (5 bases). Trimming shortened V by 7 bases and J by 4 bases, and 20 bases separated the two germline ends. CDR3 length: 15 amino acids. Germline V gene lookup returns CDR1 SGHRS and CDR2 YFSETQ. CDR3 in DNA: TGCGCCAGCCGCAAGGACGGCGTTGGGGGCTATGGCTACACCTTC. It translates to CASRKDGVGGYGYTF.

This clonotype appeared many times. The chain has TRBV5-1 and TRBJ2-4; possible D gene TRBD2, 6 bases. Germline V lookup: CDR1 SGHRS, CDR2 YFSETQ. With 4 bases removed from V and 6 bases from J, the gap between germline ends came to 17 bases. The CDR3 length is 15 residues. The CDR3 reads CASSPLRAGVNIQYF. The CDR3, as DNA: TGCGCCAGCAGCCCCCTTAGAGCGGGTGTAAACATTCAGTACTTC.

The table lists this clonotype with a few counts. The chain joins TRBV27 to TRBJ2-7; unclear D gene. This CDR3 has 13 residues. Germline loops: CDR1 MNHEY, CDR2 SMNVEV (reference sequence). V was cut by 7 bases and J by 0 bases, with 10 bases left in between. CDR3 nucleotides: TGTGCCAGCACCAGCATGGCCTCCTACGAGCAGTACTTC. Translating gives CASTSMASYEQYF.

The rearrangement links TRBV2 to TRBJ1-5; the D is unclear. V lost 2 bases to trimming and J lost 3 bases, with 14 bases between them. The CDR3 is 16 amino acids. Germline CDR1 is SNHLY and CDR2 is FYNNEI. The CDR3 DNA reads as TGTGCCAGCAGTGAATTGCCAGAACGGGTCAATCAGCCCCAGCATTTT. Amino acid sequence: CASSELPERVNQPQHF.

The rearrangement links TRBV4-1 to TRBJ2-1; 10 nucleotides line up with TRBD2. J lost 7 bases, V lost 0 bases, and 6 bases had no gene match. The germline CDR1 and CDR2 sequences are MGHRA and YSYEKL. This CDR3 has 16 residues. CDR3 coding DNA: TGCGCCAGCAGCCAAGATCAGCGGGGGGGCCTTAATGAGCAGTTCTTC. It encodes CASSQDQRGGLNEQFF.

This clonotype appeared many times. The rearrangement joins TRBV7-2 to TRBJ2-3; D perhaps matches TRBD1 (8 bases). The CDR3 runs to 16 residues. The germline V gene encodes CDR1 SGHTA and CDR2 FQGNSA. V was cut by 4 bases and J by 2 bases, with 16 bases left in between. The CDR3 nucleotides are TGTGCCAGCAGCTCCACAGGGGGGGGTTCCACAGATACGCAGTATTTT. Amino acids: CASSSTGGGSTDTQYF.

This rearrangement joins TRBV7-9 to TRBJ1-2, with D unresolved. Germline V lookup: CDR1 SEHNR, CDR2 FQNEAQ (reference sequence). Trimming took 2 bases from V and 7 from J, leaving 5 bases between them. The CDR3 is 11 residues long. CDR3 sequence reads: CASSLPGGYTF. CDR3 bases: TGTGCCAGCAGCTTACCGGGTGGCTACACCTTC. Combining the CDR3 with reference TRBV7-9 and TRBJ1-2 gives the whole variable domain DTGVSQNPRHKITKRGQNVTFRCDPISEHNRLYWYRQTLGQGPEFLTYFQNEAQLEKSRLLSDRFSAERPKGSFSTLEIQRTEQGDSAMYLCASSLPGGYTFGSGTRLTVV.

This clonotype has just a few counts. The chain employs TRBV19 and TRBJ2-1; 9 positions agree with TRBD2. With V trimmed by 6 bases and J by 8 bases, 8 bases remained unmatched. This CDR3 spans 14 amino acids. Germline assignment: CDR1 LNHDA and CDR2 SQIVND (reference sequence). The CDR3 is CASSTGTSIHEQFF. The DNA of the CDR3 is TGTGCCAGTAGCACCGGGACTAGCATCCATGAGCAGTTCTTC.

This clonotype was observed once. The genes are TRBV7-6 and TRBJ1-4; the match to TRBD1 covers 7 bases. CDR3 length equals 13 residues. The germline CDR1 and CDR2 sequences are SGHVS and FNYEAQ. Unmatched junction bases numbered 12, after V lost 7 bases and J lost 13 bases. CDR3 region: CASTYGPGGGLFF. CDR3 coding DNA: TGTGCCAGCACTTACGGCCCAGGGGGAGGACTGTTTTTT. Complete variable domain (other parts from reference TRBV7-6 and TRBJ1-4): GAGVSQSPRYKVTKRGQDVALRCDPISGHVSLYWYRQALGQGPEFLTYFNYEAQQDKSGLPNDRFSAERPEGSISTLTIQRTEQRDSAMYRCASTYGPGGGLFFGSGTQLSVL.

V and J are TRBV7-9 and TRBJ2-7; weak D call: TRBD2 (6 bases). This CDR3 contains 15 residues. The germline V gene has CDR1 SEHNR and CDR2 FQNEAQ (reference sequence). Trimming stripped 4 bases from V and 4 bases from J, with 17 bases between. The CDR3 nucleotides read TGTGCCAGCAGCTCCCAAGTAGCGGCGGCTTACGAGCAGTACTTC. The encoded protein is CASSSQVAAAYEQYF.

Concerning this clonotype itself: Sequence at one end of the junction differs from germline and may be a read error. J is TRBJ1-3 and V is TRBV12-3 or TRBV12-4; D uncertain. The CDR3 consists of 16 residues. CDR3 DNA: TGTGCCACCAGTCCCCAGGCGATGGACTCTGGAAACACCATATATTTT. It specifies CATSPQAMDSGNTIYF.

Details on this clonotype: This may arise from a read error, as a much more abundant clone is one base away. This chain connects TRBV7-6 to TRBJ1-1; tentative D call: TRBD1 (5 bases). The CDR3 contains 14 residues. Germline-derived CDR1 and CDR2 are SGHVS and FNYEAQ. The CDR3: CVSSSGGGYTEAFF. CDR3 DNA sequence: TGTGTCAGCAGCTCCGGCGGGGGGTACACTGAAGCTTTCTTT.